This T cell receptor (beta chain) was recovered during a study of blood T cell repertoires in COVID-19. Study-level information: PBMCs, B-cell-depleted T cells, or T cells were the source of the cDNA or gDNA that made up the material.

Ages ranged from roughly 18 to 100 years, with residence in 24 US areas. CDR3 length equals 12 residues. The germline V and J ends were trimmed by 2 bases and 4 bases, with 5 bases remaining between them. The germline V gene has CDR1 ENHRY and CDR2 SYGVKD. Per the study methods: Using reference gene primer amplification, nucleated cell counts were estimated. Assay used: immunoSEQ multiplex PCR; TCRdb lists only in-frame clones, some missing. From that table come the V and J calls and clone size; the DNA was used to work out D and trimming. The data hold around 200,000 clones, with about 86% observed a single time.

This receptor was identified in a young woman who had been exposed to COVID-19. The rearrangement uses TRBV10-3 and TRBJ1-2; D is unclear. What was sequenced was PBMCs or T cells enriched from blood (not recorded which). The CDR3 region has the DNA TGTGCCATCAGTGAGGGCTCCTATGGCTACACCTTC. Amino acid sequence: CAISEGSYGYTF.